The following is a T cell receptor (beta chain) sequence with its context. In the source study's methods: Scientists estimated how many nucleated cells there were by amplifying reference gene primers. The method was immunoSEQ multiplex PCR; TCRdb's version includes in-frame clones alone and lacks a portion of them. V and J calls and clone size follow that table, whereas D and trimming were derived from the DNA. The table has 55,000 to 70,000 clones, about 88% seen once. Germline V gene lookup returns CDR1 LGHDT and CDR2 YNNKEL (reference sequence). The CDR3 has 13 residues. With V trimmed by 4 bases and J by 3 bases, 3 bases remained unmatched. This entry belongs to a study of blood T cell repertoires in COVID-19.

The receptor comes from a woman in her 40s who had recovered from COVID-19. Sequencing used PBMCs or T cells enriched from blood (not recorded which). The chain combines TRBV3-1 (or the pseudogene TRBV3-2) with TRBJ2-7, with 7 bases that match TRBD1. The CDR3 region has the DNA TGTGCCAGCAGCCGAGGGACAGACTACGAGCAGTACTTC. Amino acid sequence: CASSRGTDYEQYF.